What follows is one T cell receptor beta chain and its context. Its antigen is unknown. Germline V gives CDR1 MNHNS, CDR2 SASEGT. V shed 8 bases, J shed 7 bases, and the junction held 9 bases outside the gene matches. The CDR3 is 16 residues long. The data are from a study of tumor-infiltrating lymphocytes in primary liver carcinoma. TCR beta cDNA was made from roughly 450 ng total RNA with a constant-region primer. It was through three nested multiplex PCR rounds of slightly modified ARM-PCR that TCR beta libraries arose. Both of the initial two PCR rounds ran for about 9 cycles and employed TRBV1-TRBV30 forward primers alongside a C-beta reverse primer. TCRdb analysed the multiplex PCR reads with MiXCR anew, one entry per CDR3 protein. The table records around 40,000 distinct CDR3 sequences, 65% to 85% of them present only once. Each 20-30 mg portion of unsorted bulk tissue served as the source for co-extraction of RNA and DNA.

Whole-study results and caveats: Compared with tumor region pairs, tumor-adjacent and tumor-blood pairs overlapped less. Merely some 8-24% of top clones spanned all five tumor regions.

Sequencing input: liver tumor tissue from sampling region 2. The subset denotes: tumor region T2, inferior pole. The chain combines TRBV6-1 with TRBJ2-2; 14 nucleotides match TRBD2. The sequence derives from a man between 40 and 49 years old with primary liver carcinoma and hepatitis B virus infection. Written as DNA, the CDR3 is TGTGCCAGCCGTGTGACTAGCGGGAGGGCTGGCGGGGAGCTGTTTTTT. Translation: CASRVTSGRAGGELFF.